The source of this TCR beta chain is a study of blood T cell repertoires in COVID-19. Overall study context: Acute and convalescent COVID-19 specimens originated in the United States, Italy and Spain.

CDR1 is SGHTA and CDR2 is FQGNSA in the germline V gene. The J segment lost 3 bases and the V segment lost 5 bases, leaving 7 bases of the junction unmatched. This CDR3 region has 15 residues. Per the study methods: Quantification of nucleated cells was approximated via reference gene primer amplification. Sequenced by immunoSEQ multiplex PCR; TCRdb stores in-frame clones only, minus some. Clone size and V and J calls were adopted from that table, with D and trimming inferred from the DNA. The sample lists 65,000 to 100,000 clones, roughly 80% seen once, with 15% to 17% in the top ten. The clonotype was recovered from a woman at least 80 years old with acute or convalescent COVID-19. Sample: peripheral blood. The V call is TRBV7-2, the J call TRBJ1-5; the match to TRBD1 covers 7 bases. This chain's CDR3 is CASSERTGINQPQHF. The CDR3 DNA sequence: TGTGCCAGCAGCGAACGGACAGGAATCAATCAGCCCCAGCATTTT.